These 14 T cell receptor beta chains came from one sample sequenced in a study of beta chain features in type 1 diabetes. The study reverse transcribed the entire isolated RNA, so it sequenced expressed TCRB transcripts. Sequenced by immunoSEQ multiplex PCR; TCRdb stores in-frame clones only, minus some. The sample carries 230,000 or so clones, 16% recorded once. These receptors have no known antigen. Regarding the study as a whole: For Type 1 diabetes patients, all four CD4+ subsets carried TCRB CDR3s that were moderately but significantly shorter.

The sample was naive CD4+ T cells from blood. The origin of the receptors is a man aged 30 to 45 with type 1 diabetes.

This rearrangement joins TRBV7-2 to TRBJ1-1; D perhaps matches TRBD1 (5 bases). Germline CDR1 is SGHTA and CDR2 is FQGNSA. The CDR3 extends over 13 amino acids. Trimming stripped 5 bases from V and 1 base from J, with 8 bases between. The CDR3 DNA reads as TGTGCCAGCAGCATGGGGCCGAACACTGAAGCTTTCTTT. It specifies CASSMGPNTEAFF.

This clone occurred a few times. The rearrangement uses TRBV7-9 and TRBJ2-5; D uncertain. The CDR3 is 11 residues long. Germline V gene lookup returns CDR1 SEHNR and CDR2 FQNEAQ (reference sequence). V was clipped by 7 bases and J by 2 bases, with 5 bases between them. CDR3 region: CASNGQETQYF. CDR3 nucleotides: TGTGCCAGCAACGGGCAAGAGACCCAGTACTTC.

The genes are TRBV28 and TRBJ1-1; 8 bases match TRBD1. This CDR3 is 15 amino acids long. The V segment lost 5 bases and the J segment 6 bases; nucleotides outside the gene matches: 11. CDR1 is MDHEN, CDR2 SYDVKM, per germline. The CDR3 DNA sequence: TGTGCCAGCAGTCCACTGGACAGGGACCTCGCTGAAGCTTTCTTT. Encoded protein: CASSPLDRDLAEAFF.

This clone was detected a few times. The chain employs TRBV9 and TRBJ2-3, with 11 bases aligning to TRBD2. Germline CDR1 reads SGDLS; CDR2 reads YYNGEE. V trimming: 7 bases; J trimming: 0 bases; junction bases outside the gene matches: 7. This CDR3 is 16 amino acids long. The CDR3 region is CASAPGLAVSTDTQYF. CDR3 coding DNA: TGTGCCAGCGCCCCGGGACTAGCGGTTAGCACAGATACGCAGTATTTT. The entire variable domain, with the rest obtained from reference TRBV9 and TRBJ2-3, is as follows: DSGVTQTPKHLITATGQRVTLRCSPRSGDLSVYWYQQSLDQGLQFLIQYYNGEERAKGNILERFSAQQFPDLHSELNLSSLELGDSALYFCASAPGLAVSTDTQYFGPGTRLTVL.

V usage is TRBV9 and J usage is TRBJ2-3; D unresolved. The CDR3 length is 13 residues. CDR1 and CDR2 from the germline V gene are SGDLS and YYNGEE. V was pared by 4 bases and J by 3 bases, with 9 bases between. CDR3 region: CASSSQRTDTQYF. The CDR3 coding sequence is TGTGCCAGCAGCTCCCAAAGGACAGATACGCAGTATTTT.

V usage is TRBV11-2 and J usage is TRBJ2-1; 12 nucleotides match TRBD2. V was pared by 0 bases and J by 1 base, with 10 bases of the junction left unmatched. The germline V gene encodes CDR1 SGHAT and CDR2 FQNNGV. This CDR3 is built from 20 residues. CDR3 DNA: TGTGCCAGCAGCTTAGAGTGGCTAGCGGGAGGGCTAAGGTCCTACAATGAGCAGTTCTTC. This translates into CASSLEWLAGGLRSYNEQFF.

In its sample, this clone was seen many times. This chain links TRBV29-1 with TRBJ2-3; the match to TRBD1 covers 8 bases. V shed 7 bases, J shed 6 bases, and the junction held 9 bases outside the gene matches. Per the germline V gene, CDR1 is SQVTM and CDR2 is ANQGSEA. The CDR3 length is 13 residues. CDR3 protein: CSAAGQEADTQYF. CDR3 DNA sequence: TGCAGCGCTGCGGGACAGGAGGCCGATACGCAGTATTTT.

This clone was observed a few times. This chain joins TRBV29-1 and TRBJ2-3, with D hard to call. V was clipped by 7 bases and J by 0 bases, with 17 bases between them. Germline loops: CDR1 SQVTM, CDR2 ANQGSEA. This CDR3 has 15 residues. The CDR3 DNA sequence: TGCAGCGCTATATTGTCGGCCTCTAGCACAGATACGCAGTATTTT. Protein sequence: CSAILSASSTDTQYF.

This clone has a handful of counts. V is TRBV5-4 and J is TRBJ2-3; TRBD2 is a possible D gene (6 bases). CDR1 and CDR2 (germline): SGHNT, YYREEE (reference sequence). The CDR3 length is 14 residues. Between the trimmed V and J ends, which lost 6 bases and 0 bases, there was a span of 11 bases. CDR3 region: CASTVAVSTDTQYF. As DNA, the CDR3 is TGTGCCAGCACCGTAGCGGTTAGCACAGATACGCAGTATTTT.

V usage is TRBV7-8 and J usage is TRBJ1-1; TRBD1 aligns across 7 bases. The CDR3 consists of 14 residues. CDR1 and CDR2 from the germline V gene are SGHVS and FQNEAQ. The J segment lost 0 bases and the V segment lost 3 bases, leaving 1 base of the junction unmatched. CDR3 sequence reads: CASSFDRVNTEAFF. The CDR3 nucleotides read TGTGCCAGCAGCTTCGACAGGGTGAACACTGAAGCTTTCTTT. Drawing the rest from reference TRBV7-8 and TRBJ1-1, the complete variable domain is GAGVSQSPRYKVAKRGQDVALRCDPISGHVSLFWYQQALGQGPEFLTYFQNEAQLDKSGLPSDRFFAERPEGSVSTLKIQRTQQEDSAVYLCASSFDRVNTEAFFGQGTRLTVV.

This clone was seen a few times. The CDR3 loop reads CAWSVHPGKSETQYF. CDR3 bases: TGTGCCTGGAGTGTCCACCCAGGGAAATCAGAGACCCAGTACTTC. The chain employs TRBV30 and TRBJ2-5, with D maybe TRBD1 (5 bases). Deletions cut 0 bases from V and 4 bases from J, with 15 bases between. Germline V gene sequence: CDR1 GTSNPN, CDR2 SVGIG (reference sequence). The CDR3 has 15 residues.

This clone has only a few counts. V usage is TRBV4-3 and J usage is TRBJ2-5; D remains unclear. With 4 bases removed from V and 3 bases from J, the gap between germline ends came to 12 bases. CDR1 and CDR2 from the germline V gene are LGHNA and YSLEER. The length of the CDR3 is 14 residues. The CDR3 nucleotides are TGCGCCAGCAGCCGATCCGGGTTGAAAGAGACCCAGTACTTC. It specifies CASSRSGLKETQYF.

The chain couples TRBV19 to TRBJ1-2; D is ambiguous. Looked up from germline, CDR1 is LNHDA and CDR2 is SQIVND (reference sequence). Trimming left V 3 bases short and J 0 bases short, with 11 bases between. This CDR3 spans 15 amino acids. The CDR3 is CASSMWTASNYGYTF. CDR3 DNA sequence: TGTGCCAGTAGTATGTGGACCGCGTCTAACTATGGCTACACCTTC.

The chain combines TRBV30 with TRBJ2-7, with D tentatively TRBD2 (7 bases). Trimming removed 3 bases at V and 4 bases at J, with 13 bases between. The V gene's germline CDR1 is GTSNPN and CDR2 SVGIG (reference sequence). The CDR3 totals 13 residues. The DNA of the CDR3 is TGTGCCTGGAGCCAGGGGAGGGAGTACGAGCAGTACTTC. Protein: CAWSQGREYEQYF. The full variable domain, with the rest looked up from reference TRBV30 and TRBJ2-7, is SQTIHQWPATLVQPVGSPLSLECTVEGTSNPNLYWYRQAAGRGLQLLFYSVGIGQISSEVPQNLSASRPQDRQFILSSKKLLLSDSGFYLCAWSQGREYEQYFGPGTRLTVT.